These T cell receptor beta chains were read from a single sample in a study of spatial heterogeneity in lung cancer. TCRdb fed the 5' RACE reads into MiXCR, producing one record per CDR3 protein. Here the sample spans about 18,000 distinct CDR3 sequences, more than 6.5% being singletons. The material sequenced was lung tumor tissue, taken at surgery. Receptor source: a female donor with early-stage non-small cell lung cancer. Each CDR3 is given with its conserved first and last residue. The order of the fields is V gene, clone size, J gene, D gene, CDR3 DNA, CDR3 protein. The D gene is left open where the match is weak. Clone size is not always given. Where it is, it says once, few, many or a class for expanded clones.

v_call: TRBV4-1
clone_size: -
j_call: TRBJ1-3
d_call: -
cdr3_nt: TGCGCCAGCAGCCAAGATCCAGGGAGCTCTGGAAACACCATATATTTT
cdr3_aa: CASSQDPGSSGNTIYF

v_call: TRBV20-1
clone_size: few
j_call: TRBJ1-1
d_call: -
cdr3_nt: TGCAGTGCTAGAGGGACATACTGGGGGACTGAAGCTTTCTTT
cdr3_aa: CSARGTYWGTEAFF

v_call: TRBV7-2
clone_size: -
j_call: TRBJ2-1
d_call: -
cdr3_nt: TGTGCCAGCAGCGCCAATCGGCGGGGTCTAGCATTCTTC
cdr3_aa: CASSANRRGLAFF

v_call: TRBV19
clone_size: many
j_call: TRBJ1-5
d_call: -
cdr3_nt: TGTGCCAGTAGTATAGTCCTACAGGGCGGACATCAGCCCCAGCATTTT
cdr3_aa: CASSIVLQGGHQPQHF

v_call: TRBV11-2
clone_size: many
j_call: TRBJ1-1
d_call: -
cdr3_nt: TGTGCCAGCAGCTTAAGCAGTCTAAACACTGAAGCTTTCTTT
cdr3_aa: CASSLSSLNTEAFF

v_call: TRBV4-2
clone_size: many
j_call: TRBJ2-7
d_call: -
cdr3_nt: TGTGCCAGCAGCCAAGCTTTCTTTTACGAGCAGTACTTC
cdr3_aa: CASSQAFFYEQYF

v_call: TRBV10-2
clone_size: many
j_call: TRBJ1-5
d_call: TRBD1
cdr3_nt: TGCGCCAGCACCCAAGGACAGGGCAATCAGCCCCAGCATTTT
cdr3_aa: CASTQGQGNQPQHF

v_call: TRBV28
clone_size: -
j_call: TRBJ1-5
d_call: -
cdr3_nt: TGTGCCAGCAGGCCGTGGGAGAATAGCAATCAGCCCCAGCATTTT
cdr3_aa: CASRPWENSNQPQHF

v_call: TRBV29-1
clone_size: many
j_call: TRBJ2-2
d_call: -
cdr3_nt: TGCAGCGTTGAGCGGGGTGAGGCCGGGGAGCTGTTTTTT
cdr3_aa: CSVERGEAGELFF

v_call: TRBV20-1
clone_size: many
j_call: TRBJ2-1
d_call: -
cdr3_nt: TGCAGTGCTAGTGAAGGGTACAATGAGCAGTTCTTC
cdr3_aa: CSASEGYNEQFF

v_call: TRBV6-5
clone_size: many
j_call: TRBJ2-5
d_call: -
cdr3_nt: TGTGCCAGCAATTTAGGCGGGACGAAGCAAGAGACCCAGTACTTC
cdr3_aa: CASNLGGTKQETQYF

v_call: TRBV7-3
clone_size: many
j_call: TRBJ2-2
d_call: -
cdr3_nt: TGTGCCAGCAGCTCGAAATCGACGGGACTCAAGACCGGGGAGCTGTTTTTT
cdr3_aa: CASSSKSTGLKTGELFF

v_call: TRBV12-3/TRBV12-4
clone_size: many
j_call: TRBJ1-5
d_call: -
cdr3_nt: TGTGCCAGCAGTTTAGCGGGAACAGGTAATCAGCCCCAGCATTTT
cdr3_aa: CASSLAGTGNQPQHF

v_call: TRBV4-2
clone_size: many
j_call: TRBJ2-7
d_call: TRBD2
cdr3_nt: TGTGCCAGCAGCCCGAGCGGGAGTCACACCTACGAGCAGTACTTC
cdr3_aa: CASSPSGSHTYEQYF

v_call: TRBV6-1
clone_size: -
j_call: TRBJ2-7
d_call: -
cdr3_nt: TGTGCCAGCAGTGCCGGGAGCTCCTACGAGCAGTACTTC
cdr3_aa: CASSAGSSYEQYF

v_call: TRBV7-7
clone_size: -
j_call: TRBJ2-2
d_call: TRBD1
cdr3_nt: TGTGCTAGCAGCCAACGGACAGGAATGAACACCGGGGAGCTGTTTTTT
cdr3_aa: CASSQRTGMNTGELFF

v_call: TRBV5-1
clone_size: few
j_call: TRBJ1-1
d_call: -
cdr3_nt: TGCGCCAGCAGCTTGGACGGTAAGACTGAAGCTTTCTTT
cdr3_aa: CASSLDGKTEAFF

v_call: TRBV5-1
clone_size: many
j_call: TRBJ1-6
d_call: TRBD1
cdr3_nt: TGCGCCAGCAGCCGGGAACAGGGGGCAGATTCACCCCTCCACTTT
cdr3_aa: CASSREQGADSPLHF

v_call: TRBV7-6
clone_size: many
j_call: TRBJ2-3
d_call: TRBD2
cdr3_nt: TGTGCCAGCAGCTTAGCGGGGCGGGGGAGCACAGATACGCAGTATTTT
cdr3_aa: CASSLAGRGSTDTQYF

v_call: TRBV30
clone_size: many
j_call: TRBJ2-7
d_call: -
cdr3_nt: TGTGCCTGGAGTGCTGGGACCACCGAGCAGTACTTC
cdr3_aa: CAWSAGTTEQYF

v_call: TRBV7-2
clone_size: many
j_call: TRBJ1-4
d_call: -
cdr3_nt: TGTGCCAGCAGCTTATCCAGGTCAACTAATGAAAAACTGTTTTTT
cdr3_aa: CASSLSRSTNEKLFF

v_call: TRBV7-2
clone_size: -
j_call: TRBJ1-3
d_call: -
cdr3_nt: TGTGCCAGCAGCTTATGGAGAGAGAACACCATATATTTT
cdr3_aa: CASSLWRENTIYF

v_call: TRBV20-1
clone_size: many
j_call: TRBJ1-1
d_call: -
cdr3_nt: TGCAGTGCATATGAAGCTTTCTTT
cdr3_aa: CSAYEAFF

v_call: TRBV7-2
clone_size: -
j_call: TRBJ2-4
d_call: -
cdr3_nt: TGTGCCAGCAGCCAACCTCGCGCCTCCATCCCGGGGGCCTTAGCCAAAAACATTCAGTACTTC
cdr3_aa: CASSQPRASIPGALAKNIQYF

v_call: TRBV5-1
clone_size: many
j_call: TRBJ2-1
d_call: TRBD1
cdr3_nt: TGCGCCAGCAGTTATGACAGGGGGGCATCGAGCTCCTACAATGAGCAGTTCTTC
cdr3_aa: CASSYDRGASSSYNEQFF

v_call: TRBV6-5
clone_size: many
j_call: TRBJ1-1
d_call: -
cdr3_nt: TGTGCCAGCAGTTACGGGCCCACAGGGATTCAAGCTTTCTTT
cdr3_aa: CASSYGPTGIQAFF

v_call: TRBV5-1
clone_size: few
j_call: TRBJ2-1
d_call: -
cdr3_nt: TGCGCCAGCAAGGCTAGCAGCCCAGCTCCCCACAATGAGCAGTTCTTC
cdr3_aa: CASKASSPAPHNEQFF

v_call: TRBV20-1
clone_size: few
j_call: TRBJ2-3
d_call: TRBD2
cdr3_nt: TGCAGTGCTAGGCCCCTGAGGACTAGCGGCACAGATACGCAGTATTTT
cdr3_aa: CSARPLRTSGTDTQYF

v_call: TRBV6-1
clone_size: -
j_call: TRBJ1-1
d_call: -
cdr3_nt: TGTGCCAGCCCCCCGAAGGAGGTAACCAACACTGAAGCTTTCTTT
cdr3_aa: CASPPKEVTNTEAFF

v_call: TRBV9
clone_size: many
j_call: TRBJ1-1
d_call: -
cdr3_nt: TGTGCCAGCAGCTCAGGGGCTATGGGCACTGAAGCTTTCTTT
cdr3_aa: CASSSGAMGTEAFF

v_call: TRBV6-1
clone_size: -
j_call: TRBJ2-3
d_call: TRBD2
cdr3_nt: TGTGCCACCGAACTAGCGGGGGCGGATACGCAGTATTTT
cdr3_aa: CATELAGADTQYF

v_call: TRBV29-1
clone_size: many
j_call: TRBJ1-1
d_call: -
cdr3_nt: TGCAGCGCGACAGATACAGGGCTTAACACTGAAGCTTTCTTT
cdr3_aa: CSATDTGLNTEAFF

v_call: TRBV9
clone_size: many
j_call: TRBJ1-4
d_call: -
cdr3_nt: TGTGCCAGCAGCGTAGAGGGGTCTAATGAAAAACTGTTTTTT
cdr3_aa: CASSVEGSNEKLFF

v_call: TRBV20-1
clone_size: many
j_call: TRBJ2-1
d_call: -
cdr3_nt: TGCAGTGCTAGAATGGGGATCTCCTACAATGAGCAGTTCTTC
cdr3_aa: CSARMGISYNEQFF

v_call: TRBV30
clone_size: many
j_call: TRBJ2-2
d_call: -
cdr3_nt: TGTGCCTGGAGTGTACCCGGGGAGCTGTTTTTT
cdr3_aa: CAWSVPGELFF

v_call: TRBV5-1
clone_size: many
j_call: TRBJ1-1
d_call: -
cdr3_nt: TGCGCCAGCAGCCGGGATGAGAACACTGAAGCTTTCTTT
cdr3_aa: CASSRDENTEAFF

v_call: TRBV6-5
clone_size: few
j_call: TRBJ2-7
d_call: TRBD2
cdr3_nt: TGTGCCAGCAGTCGGGACTACCAAGGGGTTTACGAGCAGTACTTC
cdr3_aa: CASSRDYQGVYEQYF

v_call: TRBV9
clone_size: -
j_call: TRBJ2-1
d_call: TRBD2
cdr3_nt: TGTGCCAGCAGCCTCCGGACTAGCGGGGGCCCGTCCTACAATGAGCAGTTCTTC
cdr3_aa: CASSLRTSGGPSYNEQFF

v_call: TRBV3-1
clone_size: -
j_call: TRBJ2-3
d_call: -
cdr3_nt: TGTGCCAGCAGCCAATTCGCAGGGGGGGGCACAGATACGCAGTATTTT
cdr3_aa: CASSQFAGGGTDTQYF

v_call: TRBV29-1
clone_size: -
j_call: TRBJ2-3
d_call: TRBD2
cdr3_nt: TGCAGCGTGTCCGGGACTAGCGGGGACACAGATACGCAGTATTTT
cdr3_aa: CSVSGTSGDTDTQYF

v_call: TRBV4-1
clone_size: medium-sized
j_call: TRBJ1-5
d_call: -
cdr3_nt: TGCGCCAGCAGCCAAGACCCAGGAAATAGCAATCAGCCCCAGCATTTT
cdr3_aa: CASSQDPGNSNQPQHF

v_call: TRBV29-1
clone_size: many
j_call: TRBJ1-1
d_call: TRBD1
cdr3_nt: TGCAGGATAAGGGGGACAGGGGACACTGAAGCTTTCTTT
cdr3_aa: CRIRGTGDTEAFF

v_call: TRBV18
clone_size: -
j_call: TRBJ2-7
d_call: TRBD1
cdr3_nt: TGTGCCAGCTCACCTGCCGGGACAGGGGGCTACGAGCAGTACTTC
cdr3_aa: CASSPAGTGGYEQYF

v_call: TRBV3-1
clone_size: many
j_call: TRBJ1-2
d_call: -
cdr3_nt: TGTGCCAGCAGCCAAGGGCAGGTCTATGGCTACACCTTC
cdr3_aa: CASSQGQVYGYTF

v_call: TRBV12-3/TRBV12-4
clone_size: -
j_call: TRBJ2-1
d_call: TRBD1
cdr3_nt: TGTGCCAGCAGCTTTGACAGGGGGTATAATGAGCAGTTCTTC
cdr3_aa: CASSFDRGYNEQFF